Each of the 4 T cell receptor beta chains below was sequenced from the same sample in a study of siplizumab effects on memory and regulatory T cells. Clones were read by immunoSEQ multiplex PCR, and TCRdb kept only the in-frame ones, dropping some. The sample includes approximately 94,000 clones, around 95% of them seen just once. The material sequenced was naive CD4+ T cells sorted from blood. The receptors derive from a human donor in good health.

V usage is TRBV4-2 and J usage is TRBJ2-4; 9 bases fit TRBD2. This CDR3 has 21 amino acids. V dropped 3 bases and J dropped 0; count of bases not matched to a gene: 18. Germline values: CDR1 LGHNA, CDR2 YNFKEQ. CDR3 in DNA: TGTGCCAGCAGCCAGCGAGGAATGGCTAGCGGGGAACGGGGAGCCAAAAACATTCAGTACTTC. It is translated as CASSQRGMASGERGAKNIQYF.

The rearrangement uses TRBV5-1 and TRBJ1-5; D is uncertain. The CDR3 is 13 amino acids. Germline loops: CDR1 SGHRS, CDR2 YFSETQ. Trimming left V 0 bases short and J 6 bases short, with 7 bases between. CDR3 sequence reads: CASSLGEGQPQHF. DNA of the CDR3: TGCGCCAGCAGCTTGGGTGAAGGTCAGCCCCAGCATTTT.

In DNA, the CDR3 is TGTGCCAGCAGCTTAACAAGAGGGGATACCTACAATGAGCAGTTCTTC. Protein: CASSLTRGDTYNEQFF. The V gene is TRBV7-3, the J gene TRBJ2-1; D possibly uses TRBD1 or TRBD2 (5 bases each). CDR1 SGHTA and CDR2 FQGTGA come from the germline V gene. V shed 0 bases and J shed 2 bases, with 11 bases lying between them. The CDR3 extends over 16 amino acids.

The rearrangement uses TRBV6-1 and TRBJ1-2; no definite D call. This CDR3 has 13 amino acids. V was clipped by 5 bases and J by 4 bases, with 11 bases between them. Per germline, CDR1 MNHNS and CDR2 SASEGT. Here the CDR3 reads CASSPDGAYGYTF. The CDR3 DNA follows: TGTGCCAGCAGTCCGGACGGAGCCTATGGCTACACCTTC.